The 6 T cell receptor beta chains given below trace back to one sample, sequenced in a study of blood T cells in healthy people across ages. Then a second PCR, running about 6 to 11 cycles, was carried out with a sample-barcoded 5' primer and a J-beta primer mix. TCRdb reprocessed the 5' RACE reads via MiXCR and lists one record per CDR3 protein. The table lists 650,000 to 700,000 distinct CDR3 sequences, around 32% of them singletons. Sequenced sample: blood. All receptors derive from a woman of 80 years or more in good health.

Only a few counts were recorded for this clonotype. Being one base from a much bigger clone, this may be a read error. The rearrangement links TRBV3-1 to TRBJ2-7; D gene unclear. Germline V gives CDR1 LGHDT, CDR2 YNNKEL (reference sequence). The CDR3 is made up of 14 amino acids. The chain's CDR3 is CASGQGNGPYEQYF. In DNA, the CDR3 is TGTGCCAGCGGCCAAGGAAACGGGCCCTACGAGCAGTACTTC.

To note about this clonotype: A much larger clone differs from this one at a single base, so this may be a read error. J is TRBJ1-2 and V is TRBV4-3, with D possibly being TRBD1 (5 bases). This CDR3 is 14 amino acids long. V shed 1 base and J shed 8 bases, with 14 bases lying between them. From germline, CDR1 is LGHNA and CDR2 YSLEER. The CDR3 reads CASSQVPGRAGYTF. In nucleotides, the CDR3 is TGCGCCAGCAGCCAAGTTCCGGGCAGGGCAGGCTACACCTTC.

This clonotype turned up a few times. This chain uses TRBV6-2 or TRBV6-3 with TRBJ1-2; D remains ambiguous. With 9 bases removed from V and 5 bases from J, the gap between germline ends came to 16 bases. CDR3 length: 13 residues. Germline loops: CDR1 MNHEY, CDR2 SVGEGT. CDR3 protein: CASGRAGYYGYTF. For the CDR3, the DNA is TGTGCCAGTGGGAGGGCCGGCTATTATGGCTACACCTTC.

The chain uses TRBV12-3 or TRBV12-4 and TRBJ1-2; 7 positions match TRBD1. The CDR3 totals 14 residues. With 5 bases clipped from V and 7 bases from J, the junction kept 10 bases outside the gene matches. CDR3 DNA: TGTGCCAGCAGTAAGCAGGGGGGTTTACTTGGCTACACCTTC. This sequence encodes CASSKQGGLLGYTF.

With respect to this clonotype: One base away lies a much larger clone, so this may be a sequencing read error. The rearrangement joins TRBV5-1 to TRBJ2-7, with 8 bases matching TRBD1. The germline gives CDR1 SGHRS, CDR2 YFSETQ. The CDR3 has 14 amino acids. In DNA, the CDR3 is TGCGCCAGCAGCTATGGACAGGGCGCCTACGGGCAGTACTTC. It codes for CASSYGQGAYGQYF. The variable domain in full, with the rest retrieved from reference TRBV5-1 and TRBJ2-7, is KAGVTQTPRYLIKTRGQQVTLSCSPISGHRSVSWYQQTPGQGLQFLFEYFSETQRNKGNFPGRFSGRQFSNSRSEMNVSTLELGDSALYLCASSYGQGAYGQYFGPGTRLTVT.

The sample holds many counts of this clonotype. One base away lies a much larger clone, so this may be a sequencing read error. This chain links TRBV7-9 with TRBJ2-7; TRBD2 aligns across 8 bases. The V and J ends lost 2 bases and 3 bases, in that order; junction bases with no gene match: 3. The CDR3 sequence is 14 residues long. CDR1 and CDR2 from the germline V gene are SEHNR and FQNEAQ (reference sequence). The CDR3 DNA reads as TGTGCCAGCAGCTTATCGGGACTAGGCTACGAGCAGTACTTC. Residues: CASSLSGLGYEQYF.